The 9 T cell receptor beta chains below come from one sample, sequenced in a study of CD8+CD57+ T cells in acquired aplastic anemia. The template for TCR beta VDJ and CDR3 sequence profiling was genomic DNA. TCRdb fed the reads into MiXCR, producing one record per CDR3 protein. The top ten clones hold approximately 2.8% of a sample with around 160,000 distinct CDR3 sequences, 47% of them seen once. Only patients with CD8+CD57+ cell expansion on flow cytometry were chosen for sequencing. The material sequenced was sorted CD4+, CD8+, or CD8+CD57+ T cells (not recorded which) from PBMCs. The receptors here all came from a human donor with aplastic anemia.

This clonotype has a count of ten or more. The chain recombines TRBV19 with TRBJ1-2; 8 bases are a match to TRBD1. The CDR3 has 14 residues. J was trimmed by 2 bases and V by 6 bases; bases with no gene match: 5. The germline V gene encodes CDR1 LNHDA and CDR2 SQIVND (reference sequence). The CDR3: CASRAGQGNYGYTF. Here the CDR3 DNA reads TGTGCCAGTAGAGCCGGACAGGGCAACTATGGCTACACCTTC.

V is TRBV10-3 and J is TRBJ2-3, with D possibly being TRBD2 (6 bases). Per germline, CDR1 ENHRY and CDR2 SYGVKD. The CDR3 contains 16 residues. V gave up 2 bases and J gave up 2 bases, with 14 bases separating them. The CDR3, as DNA: TGTGCCATCAGTGAGGGGGCGGGGACTCTCACAGATACGCAGTATTTT. Translating gives CAISEGAGTLTDTQYF.

The chain carries TRBV6-1 and TRBJ1-6, with D possibly TRBD1 on 5 matching bases. This CDR3 has 14 residues. CDR1 is MNHNS and CDR2 is SASEGT in the germline V gene. The ends were cut back, 10 bases at V and 7 bases at J, with 17 bases in the middle. CDR3 protein: CATGGRRDNSPLHF. In DNA, the CDR3 is TGTGCCACCGGGGGAAGGAGAGACAATTCACCCCTCCACTTT.

This clonotype was observed many times. This chain uses TRBV7-9 with TRBJ1-1; D gene unclear. From germline, CDR1 is SEHNR and CDR2 FQNEAQ (reference sequence). The CDR3 consists of 14 residues. Trimming cost V 4 bases and J 0 bases, with 9 bases left between them. The CDR3 here is CASSWRQMNTEAFF. CDR3 DNA sequence: TGTGCCAGCAGCTGGCGTCAGATGAACACTGAAGCTTTCTTT.

This chain links TRBV11-1 with TRBJ2-1; maybe TRBD2 (5 bases). This CDR3 region has 15 residues. From germline, CDR1 is SGHAT and CDR2 FQDESV (reference sequence). V was clipped by 2 bases and J by 9 bases, with 17 bases between them. CDR3: CASSLLTPRDGEQFF. The CDR3 DNA reads TGTGCCAGCAGCTTATTAACCCCGAGGGATGGTGAGCAGTTCTTC.

The sample holds many counts of this clonotype. CDR3 in amino acids: CASSSSGGRNSPLHF. The CDR3 bases are TGTGCCAGCAGTTCCTCAGGGGGCCGTAATTCACCCCTCCACTTT. This chain joins TRBV28 and TRBJ1-6; TRBD1 agrees at 8 bases. CDR1 and CDR2 (germline): MDHEN, SYDVKM. The CDR3 spans 15 residues. V shed 4 bases, J shed 6 bases, and the junction held 5 bases outside the gene matches.

This clonotype was observed once. The chain couples TRBV2 to TRBJ1-5; no reliable D call. The CDR3 sequence is 13 residues long. The germline gives CDR1 SNHLY, CDR2 FYNNEI. V lost 11 bases and J lost 6, with 17 bases in between. The CDR3 region has the DNA TGTGCCGGCGGGCTTCTCGTGGGTCAGCCCCAGCATTTT. The encoded protein is CAGGLLVGQPQHF.

This clonotype was seen repeatedly, ten times or more. The rearrangement uses TRBV7-2 and TRBJ2-3; D not resolved. Germline values: CDR1 SGHTA, CDR2 FQGNSA. The V end lost 3 bases, the J end lost 7 bases, and 5 bases lay between the germline ends. This CDR3 comprises 11 residues. Here the CDR3 DNA reads TGTGCCAGCAGCTTCCGTAATACGCAGTATTTT. Translated, it gives CASSFRNTQYF. Full variable domain (remainder filled in from reference TRBV7-2 and TRBJ2-3): GAGVSQSPSNKVTEKGKDVELRCDPISGHTALYWYRQSLGQGLEFLIYFQGNSAPDKSGLPSDRFSAERTGGSVSTLTIQRTQQEDSAVYLCASSFRNTQYFGPGTRLTVL.

This chain connects TRBV5-1 to TRBJ2-2; D possibly uses TRBD1 or TRBD2 (5 bases each). Germline-derived CDR1 and CDR2 are SGHRS and YFSETQ. V lost 2 bases, J lost 0 bases, and 14 bases lay in between. CDR3 length: 17 amino acids. The CDR3 reads CASSFNRDGANTGELFF. CDR3 in DNA: TGCGCCAGCAGCTTTAACCGGGACGGCGCGAACACCGGGGAGCTGTTTTTT.